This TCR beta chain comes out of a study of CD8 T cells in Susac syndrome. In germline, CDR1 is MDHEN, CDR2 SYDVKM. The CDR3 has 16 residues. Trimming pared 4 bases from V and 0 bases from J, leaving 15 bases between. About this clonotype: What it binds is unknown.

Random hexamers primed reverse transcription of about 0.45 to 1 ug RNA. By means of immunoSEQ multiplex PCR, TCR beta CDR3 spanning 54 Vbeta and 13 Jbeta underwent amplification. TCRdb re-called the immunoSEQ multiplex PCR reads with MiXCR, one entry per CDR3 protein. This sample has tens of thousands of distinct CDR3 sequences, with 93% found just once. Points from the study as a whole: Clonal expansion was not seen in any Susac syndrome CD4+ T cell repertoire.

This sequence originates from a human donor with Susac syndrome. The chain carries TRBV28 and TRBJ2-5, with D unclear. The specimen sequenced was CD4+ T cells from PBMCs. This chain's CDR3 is CASSSPARENQETQYF. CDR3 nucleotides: TGTGCCAGCAGTTCGCCCGCTAGGGAAAACCAAGAGACCCAGTACTTC.